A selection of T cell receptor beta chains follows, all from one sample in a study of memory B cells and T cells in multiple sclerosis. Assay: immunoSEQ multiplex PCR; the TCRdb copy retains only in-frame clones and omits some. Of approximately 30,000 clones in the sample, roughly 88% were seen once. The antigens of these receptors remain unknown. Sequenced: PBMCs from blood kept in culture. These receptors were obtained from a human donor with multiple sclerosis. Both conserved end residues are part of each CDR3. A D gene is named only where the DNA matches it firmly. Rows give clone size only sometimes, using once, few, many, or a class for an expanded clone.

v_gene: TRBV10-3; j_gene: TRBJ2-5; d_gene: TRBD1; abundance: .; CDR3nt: TGTGCCATCAGGAGACAGGGCGAAGAGACCCAGTACTTC; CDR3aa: CAIRRQGEETQYF
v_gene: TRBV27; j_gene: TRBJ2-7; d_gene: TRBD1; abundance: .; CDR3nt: TGTGCCAGCAGCCCGGGGACAGGGGGATCCGAGCAGTACTTC; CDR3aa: CASSPGTGGSEQYF
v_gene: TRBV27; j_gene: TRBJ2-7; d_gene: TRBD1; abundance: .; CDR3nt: TGTGCCAGCAGAGGGGACAGCTCCTACGAGCAGTACTTC; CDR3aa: CASRGDSSYEQYF
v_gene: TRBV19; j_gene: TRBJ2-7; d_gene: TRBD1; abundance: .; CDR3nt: TGTGCCAGTAGGCCCCCGGGACAGGCATCCTACGAGCAGTACTTC; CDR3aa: CASRPPGQASYEQYF
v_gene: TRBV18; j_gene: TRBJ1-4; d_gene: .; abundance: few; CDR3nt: TGTGCCAGCTCACCCGACGGGAATGAAAAACTGTTTTTT; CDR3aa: CASSPDGNEKLFF
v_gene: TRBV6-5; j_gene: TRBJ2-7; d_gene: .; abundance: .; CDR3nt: TGTGCCAGCAGTTACGGGACTGGGAGCTCCTACGAGCAGTACTTC; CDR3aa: CASSYGTGSSYEQYF
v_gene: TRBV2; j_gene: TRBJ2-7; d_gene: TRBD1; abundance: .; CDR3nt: TGTGCCAGCAGGGGACAGGGCTACGAGCAGTACTTC; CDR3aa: CASRGQGYEQYF
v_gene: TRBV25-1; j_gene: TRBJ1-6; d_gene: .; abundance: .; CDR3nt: TGTGCCAGCAGTGGACGGCAGAGGGGGTTTAATTCACCCCTCCACTTT; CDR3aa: CASSGRQRGFNSPLHF
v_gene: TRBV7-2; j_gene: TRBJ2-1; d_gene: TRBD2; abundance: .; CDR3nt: TGTGCCAGCAGCCCTCTCGGACTAGTCCACAATGAGCAGTTCTTC; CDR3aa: CASSPLGLVHNEQFF
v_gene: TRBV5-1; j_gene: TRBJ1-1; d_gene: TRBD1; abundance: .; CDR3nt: TGCGCCAGCAGCTTACACCAGGGGGCTGAAGCTTTCTTT; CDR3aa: CASSLHQGAEAFF
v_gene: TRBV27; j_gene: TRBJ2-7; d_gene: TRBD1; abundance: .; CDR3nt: TGTGCCAGCAGAGAGGACAGGGGGCATTACGAGCAGTACTTC; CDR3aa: CASREDRGHYEQYF
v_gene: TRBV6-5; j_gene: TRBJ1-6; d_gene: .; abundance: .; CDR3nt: TGTGCCAGCAGTTACTTGGGGAGTCAGGATTCACCCCTCCACTTT; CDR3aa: CASSYLGSQDSPLHF
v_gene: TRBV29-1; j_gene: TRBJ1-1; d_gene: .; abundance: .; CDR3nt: TGCAGCGTTGAGATAAGACGTTACACTGAAGCTTTCTTT; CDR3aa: CSVEIRRYTEAFF
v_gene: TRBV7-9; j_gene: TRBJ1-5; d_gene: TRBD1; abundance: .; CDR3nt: TGTGCCAGCAGCTTAGAAAGGGAGGGACAGGGAGGCAATCAGCCCCAGCATTTT; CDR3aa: CASSLEREGQGGNQPQHF
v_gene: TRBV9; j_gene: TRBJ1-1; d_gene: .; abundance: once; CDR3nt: TGTGCCAGCAGCGTGGATAAGGACACTGAAGCTTTCTTT; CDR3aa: CASSVDKDTEAFF
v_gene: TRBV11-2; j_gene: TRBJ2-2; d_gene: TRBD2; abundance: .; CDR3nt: TGTGCCAGCAGCTTAGGGTGGCCTAGCGGGACGAACACCGGGGAGCTGTTTTTT; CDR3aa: CASSLGWPSGTNTGELFF
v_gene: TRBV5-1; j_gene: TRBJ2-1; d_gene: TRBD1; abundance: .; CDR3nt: TGCGCCAGCAGCTTGGCCGGACAGGGGCCCGATGAGCAGTTCTTC; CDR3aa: CASSLAGQGPDEQFF
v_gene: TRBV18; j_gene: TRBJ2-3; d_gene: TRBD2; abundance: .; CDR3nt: TGTGCCAGCTCACCGCTTGCTGGACTAGCGGGGGGGCTCGCGGATACGCAGTATTTT; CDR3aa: CASSPLAGLAGGLADTQYF
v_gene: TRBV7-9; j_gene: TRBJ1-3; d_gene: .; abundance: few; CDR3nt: TGTGCCAGCAGCTTGCCCCAGGGGCCCTCTGGAAACACCATATATTTT; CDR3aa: CASSLPQGPSGNTIYF
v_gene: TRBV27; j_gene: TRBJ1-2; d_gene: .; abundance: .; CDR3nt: TGTGCCAGCAGTTTAAGCCCCAGTGCGGTAGTCTATGGCTACACCTTC; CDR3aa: CASSLSPSAVVYGYTF
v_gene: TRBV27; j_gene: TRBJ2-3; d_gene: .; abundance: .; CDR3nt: TGTGCCAGCAGTTCCCTCAGCAGTTTTACAGATACGCAGTATTTT; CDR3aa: CASSSLSSFTDTQYF
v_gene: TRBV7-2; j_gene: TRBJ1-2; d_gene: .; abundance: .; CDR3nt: TGTGCCAGCAGCTTAGGGCGGAACTATGGCTACACCTTC; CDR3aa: CASSLGRNYGYTF
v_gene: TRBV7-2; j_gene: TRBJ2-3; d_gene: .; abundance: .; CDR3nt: TGTGCCAGCAGCTTACTGATTACAGATACGCAGTATTTT; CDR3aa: CASSLLITDTQYF
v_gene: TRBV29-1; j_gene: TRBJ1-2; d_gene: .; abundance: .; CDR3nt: TGCAGCGTTGACACCCAGTGGGAGGGAGGCTACACCTTC; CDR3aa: CSVDTQWEGGYTF
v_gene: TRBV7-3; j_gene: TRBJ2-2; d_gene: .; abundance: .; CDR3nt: TGTGCCAGCAGCCTAAGGTCCGGGGAGCTGTTTTTT; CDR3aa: CASSLRSGELFF
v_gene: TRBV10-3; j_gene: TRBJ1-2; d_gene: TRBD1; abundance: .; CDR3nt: TGTGCCACCAATCCGGGCCCCACTGGAGGGGGCACATCAAACTATGGCTACACCTTC; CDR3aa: CATNPGPTGGGTSNYGYTF
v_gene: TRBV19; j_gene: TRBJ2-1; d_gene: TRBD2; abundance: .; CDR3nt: TGTGCCACAGAGGAGACTAGCGGACGGAATGAGCAGTTCTTC; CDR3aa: CATEETSGRNEQFF
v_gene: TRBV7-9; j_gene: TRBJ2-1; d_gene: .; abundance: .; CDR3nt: TGTGCCAGCAGCCCCCCGTTCAGGTCTAGCTCCTACAATGAGCAGTTCTTC; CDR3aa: CASSPPFRSSSYNEQFF
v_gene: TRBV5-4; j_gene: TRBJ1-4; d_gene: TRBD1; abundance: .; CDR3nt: TGTGCCAGCAGTCGTACAGGGGGCGGGGAAGCTAATGAAAAACTGTTTTTT; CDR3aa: CASSRTGGGEANEKLFF
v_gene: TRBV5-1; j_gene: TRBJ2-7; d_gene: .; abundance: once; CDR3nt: TGCGCCAGCAGCCCGAGAGGGGGATCCTTCCAATTCTCCTACGAGCAGTACTTC; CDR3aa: CASSPRGGSFQFSYEQYF
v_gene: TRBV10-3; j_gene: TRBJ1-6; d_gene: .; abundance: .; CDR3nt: TGTGCCATCAGTGAGTCACGGGGGCTCGGGAATTCACCCCTCCACTTT; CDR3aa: CAISESRGLGNSPLHF
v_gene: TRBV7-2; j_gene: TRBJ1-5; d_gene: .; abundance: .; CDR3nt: TGTGCCAGCAGCACGGACCTTGGTGGCGGACAGCCCCAGCATTTT; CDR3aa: CASSTDLGGGQPQHF
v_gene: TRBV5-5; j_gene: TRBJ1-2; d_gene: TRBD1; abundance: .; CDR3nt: TGTGCCAGCAGCCGGGGACAGGGGCCCAACACCTTC; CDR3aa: CASSRGQGPNTF
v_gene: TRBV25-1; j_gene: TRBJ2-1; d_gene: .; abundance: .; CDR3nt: TGTGCCAGCAGTACAGGCAGGGGGCAGTTCTTC; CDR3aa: CASSTGRGQFF
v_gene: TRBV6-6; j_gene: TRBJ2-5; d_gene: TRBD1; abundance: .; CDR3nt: TGTGCCAGCAGTTACGGGACAGGGGGGAAGACCCAGTACTTC; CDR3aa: CASSYGTGGKTQYF
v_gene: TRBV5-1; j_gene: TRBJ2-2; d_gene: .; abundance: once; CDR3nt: TGCGCCAGCAGCTTGATGTCTATGGAGAACACCGGGGAGCTGTTTTTT; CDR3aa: CASSLMSMENTGELFF
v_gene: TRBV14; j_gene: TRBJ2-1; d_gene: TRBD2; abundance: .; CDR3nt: TGTGCCAGCAGCCAATACTTGGGAGGGGACAATGAGCAGTTCTTC; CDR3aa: CASSQYLGGDNEQFF
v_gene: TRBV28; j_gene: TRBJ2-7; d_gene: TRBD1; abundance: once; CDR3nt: TGTGCCAGCAGTTTTTGGGACAGGACCTACGAGCAGTACTTC; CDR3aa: CASSFWDRTYEQYF
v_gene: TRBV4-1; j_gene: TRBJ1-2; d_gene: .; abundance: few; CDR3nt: TGCGCCAGCAGCCAAGAGTGGGGGCCGGGGCAGGCTAACTATGGCTACACCTTC; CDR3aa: CASSQEWGPGQANYGYTF
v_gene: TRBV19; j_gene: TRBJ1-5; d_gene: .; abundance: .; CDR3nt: TGTGCCAGTAGTCACCCCCAGAGCAATCAGCCCCAGCATTTT; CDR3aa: CASSHPQSNQPQHF
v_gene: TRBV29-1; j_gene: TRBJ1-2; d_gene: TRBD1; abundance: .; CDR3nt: TGCAGCGGGGGGACAGGGCTCAATTTGGGCTATGGCTACACCTTC; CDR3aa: CSGGTGLNLGYGYTF
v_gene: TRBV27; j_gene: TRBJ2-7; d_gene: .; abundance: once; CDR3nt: TGTGCCAGCAGTAACCCGGGACTCCAGGGCGAGCAGTACTTC; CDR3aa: CASSNPGLQGEQYF
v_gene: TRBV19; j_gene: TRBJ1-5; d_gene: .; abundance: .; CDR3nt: TGTGCCAGTAGTCAACGGGACGGCGGGAGGCCCCAGCATTTT; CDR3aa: CASSQRDGGRPQHF
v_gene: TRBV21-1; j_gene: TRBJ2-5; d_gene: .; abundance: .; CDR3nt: TGTGCCAGCAGCAATGGGGGGCGGGAGCGAACCGAAGAGACCCAGTACTTC; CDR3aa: CASSNGGRERTEETQYF
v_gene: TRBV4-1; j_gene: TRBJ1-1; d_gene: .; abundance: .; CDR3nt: TGCGCCAGCAGCCAAGATCTACGGGGGAACACTGAAGCTTTCTTT; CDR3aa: CASSQDLRGNTEAFF
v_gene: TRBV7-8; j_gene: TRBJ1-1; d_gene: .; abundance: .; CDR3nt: TGTGCCAGCAGCTTAGGGGGGGACACTGAAGCTTTCTTT; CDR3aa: CASSLGGDTEAFF
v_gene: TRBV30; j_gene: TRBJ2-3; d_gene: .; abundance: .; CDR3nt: TGTGCCTGGAGTTCAGGGGCCGGCACAGATACGCAGTATTTT; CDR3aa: CAWSSGAGTDTQYF
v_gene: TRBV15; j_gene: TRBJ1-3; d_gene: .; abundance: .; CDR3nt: TGTGCCACCGGCGCCTCTGGAAACACCATATATTTT; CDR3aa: CATGASGNTIYF
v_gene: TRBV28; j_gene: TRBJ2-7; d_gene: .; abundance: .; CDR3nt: TGTGCCAGCAGTTTTGGTTGGGGCCCCTACGAGCAGTACTTC; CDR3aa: CASSFGWGPYEQYF
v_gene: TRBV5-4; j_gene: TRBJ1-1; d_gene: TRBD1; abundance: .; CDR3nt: TGTGCCAGCAGCTATGCCGGGACAGGGATTAACACTGAAGCTTTCTTT; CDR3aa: CASSYAGTGINTEAFF
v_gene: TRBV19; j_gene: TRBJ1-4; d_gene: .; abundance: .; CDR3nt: TGTGCCAGTAGTATTCAGCAGGGCGGAGAAAAACTGTTTTTT; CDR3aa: CASSIQQGGEKLFF
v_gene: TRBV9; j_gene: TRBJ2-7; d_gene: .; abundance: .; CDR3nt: TGTGCCAGCAACCAGGGGATATCGTCCTACGAGCAGTACTTC; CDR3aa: CASNQGISSYEQYF
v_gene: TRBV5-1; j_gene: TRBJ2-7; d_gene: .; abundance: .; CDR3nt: TGCGCCAGCACCCCCAGCTGGGGGGCTTACGAGCAGTACTTC; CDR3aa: CASTPSWGAYEQYF
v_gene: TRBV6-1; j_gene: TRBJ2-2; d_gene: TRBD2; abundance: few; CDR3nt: TGTGCCAGCAGTGAAGCGAGGAGCGGGGGGTTCACCGGGGAGCTGTTTTTT; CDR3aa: CASSEARSGGFTGELFF
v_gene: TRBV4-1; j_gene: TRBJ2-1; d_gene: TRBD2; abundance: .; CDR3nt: TGCGCCAGCAGCCAAGTTAGCGGGGGATCCAATGAGCAGTTCTTC; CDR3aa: CASSQVSGGSNEQFF
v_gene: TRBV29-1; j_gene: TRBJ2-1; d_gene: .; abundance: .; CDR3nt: TGCAGCGTCACCCCGCCAGCGAGAGTTGGCAATGAGCAGTTCTTC; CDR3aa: CSVTPPARVGNEQFF
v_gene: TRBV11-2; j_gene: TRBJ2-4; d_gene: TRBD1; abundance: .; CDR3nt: TGTGCCAGCAGGGGACAGCTAAACATTCAGTACTTC; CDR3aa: CASRGQLNIQYF
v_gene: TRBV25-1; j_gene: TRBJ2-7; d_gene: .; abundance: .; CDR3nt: TGTGCCAGCAGTGTGGGACTCCTAGGCGAGCAGTACTTC; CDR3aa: CASSVGLLGEQYF